This T cell receptor beta chain emerged from a study of graft-versus-host responses after intestinal transplantation. As for the study in general: For two to four years after anti-thymocyte globulin induction, all recipients took tacrolimus and steroids. Findings of the study overall: Allografts from individuals with graft-donor T cell macrochimerism displayed high graft-versus-host to host-versus-graft clonal ratios.

Regarding this clone: Its matching antigen is unknown.

This CDR3 region has 14 residues. Trimming cost V 1 base and J 5 bases; bases outside gene matches: 6. Per the germline V gene, CDR1 is SGHKS and CDR2 is YYEKEE (reference sequence). Generated by immunoSEQ multiplex PCR, the TCRdb table keeps only in-frame clones and is missing some. The repertoire has 85,000 to 100,000 clones, more than 70% of them found once; the top ten carry over 1.1%. This sample comprised PBMCs, obtained 255 days after intestinal transplant. The TCR comes from a human patient who received an intestinal transplant, so some T cells may come from the graft donor. The chain carries TRBV5-5 and TRBJ2-7; 7 positions agree with TRBD1. The CDR3 sequence is CASSLSQGVDEQYV. CDR3 nucleotides: TGTGCCAGCAGCTTGTCCCAGGGGGTGGACGAGCAGTACGTC.